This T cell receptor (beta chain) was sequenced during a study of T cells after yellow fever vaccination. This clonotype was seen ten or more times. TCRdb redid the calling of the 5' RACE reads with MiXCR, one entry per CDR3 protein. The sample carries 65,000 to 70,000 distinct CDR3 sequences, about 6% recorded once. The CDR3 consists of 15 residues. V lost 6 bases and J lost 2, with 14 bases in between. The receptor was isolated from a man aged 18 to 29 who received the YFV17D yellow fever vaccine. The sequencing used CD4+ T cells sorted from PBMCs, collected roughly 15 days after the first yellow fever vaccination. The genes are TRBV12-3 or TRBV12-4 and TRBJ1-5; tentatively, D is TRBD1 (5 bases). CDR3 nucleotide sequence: TGTGCCAGCAGCACAGCGCGGGGGGGCAATCAGCCCCAGCATTTT. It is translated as CASSTARGGNQPQHF.